A single sample is the source of the 7 T cell receptor beta chains below, sequenced in a study of tumor and adjacent non-tumor tissue in lung cancer. No cell sorting was done before RNA was extracted from the tissue. TCRbeta libraries were built with three rounds of nested PCR, modified from ARM-PCR. TCRdb reprocessed the multiplex PCR reads via MiXCR and lists one record per CDR3 protein. The data hold under 95,000 distinct CDR3 sequences, with 65% to 75% observed a single time. Sequencing was performed on lung tumor tissue. Receptors were obtained from a man aged 55 to 69 with non-small cell lung cancer.

The CDR3 protein is CASSLLNRAAGYTF. CDR3 sequence (DNA): TGTGCCAGCAGCTTGTTGAACAGGGCGGCTGGCTACACCTTC. V and J are TRBV5-6 and TRBJ1-2; a weak D match, TRBD1 (6 bases). The germline V gene has CDR1 SGHDT and CDR2 YYEEEE. With 1 base removed from V and 7 bases from J, the gap between germline ends came to 14 bases. The CDR3 is 14 residues long.

V is TRBV29-1 and J is TRBJ1-1, with D uncertain. The CDR3 contains 12 residues. The V and J ends lost 4 bases and 0 bases respectively, with 6 bases between them. Germline assignment: CDR1 SQVTM and CDR2 ANQGSEA. This chain's CDR3 is CSVARVNTEAFF. CDR3 DNA sequence: TGCAGCGTTGCTAGGGTGAACACTGAAGCTTTCTTT.

As for this clonotype: An end of the junction differs from the germline gene, which may be a read error. V is TRBV6-5 and J is TRBJ1-2; D remains ambiguous. Germline CDR1 reads MNHEY; CDR2 reads SVGAGI. This CDR3 contains 12 residues. In DNA form, the CDR3 reads TGTGCCAGCACGAAGGGAAACTATGGTTACACCTTC. This gives the protein CASTKGNYGYTF.

In the case of this clonotype: The germline gene is not matched at one end of the junction; a read error may be the cause. V gene TRBV4-2 combines with J gene TRBJ2-1; possibly TRBD2 for D (6 bases). Germline V gives CDR1 LGHNA, CDR2 YNFKEQ. This CDR3 comprises 16 residues. The DNA of the CDR3 is TGTGCCAGCAGCCAAGATGTGACTGGAGGGTACAATGAACAGTTCTTC. This encodes CASSQDVTGGYNEQFF.

This clonotype is classed as medium-sized. The chain carries TRBV11-3 and TRBJ1-2; 10 nucleotides agree with TRBD1. Trimming took 5 bases from V and 1 from J; bases not matched to a gene: 7. CDR3 length: 16 residues. Germline CDR1 is SGHNT and CDR2 is YENEEA. The CDR3 sequence is CASSPGTGEYNYGYTF. The CDR3 coding sequence is TGTGCCAGCAGCCCCGGGACAGGGGAATATAACTATGGCTACACCTTC.

The sample holds many counts of this clonotype. The chain is built from TRBV6-5 and TRBJ1-2; D may be TRBD1 (5 bases). The CDR3 length is 14 residues. Looked up from germline, CDR1 is MNHEY and CDR2 is SVGAGI. Trimming removed 4 bases from V and 0 bases from J, with 9 bases in between. This CDR3 reads CASSSKTANYGYTF. DNA for the CDR3: TGTGCCAGCAGTTCAAAGACAGCTAACTATGGCTACACCTTC.

Points on this clonotype: Relative to the germline gene, one junction end is altered; a read error may explain this. V is TRBV30 and J is TRBJ2-2; a weak D match, TRBD2 (6 bases). Per the germline V gene, CDR1 is GTSNPN and CDR2 is SVGIG (reference sequence). The CDR3 sequence is 14 residues long. In nucleotides, the CDR3 is TGTGCCTGGAAGTGGACTATGAACGCCGGGGACCTGTTTTTT. It encodes CAWKWTMNAGDLFF.